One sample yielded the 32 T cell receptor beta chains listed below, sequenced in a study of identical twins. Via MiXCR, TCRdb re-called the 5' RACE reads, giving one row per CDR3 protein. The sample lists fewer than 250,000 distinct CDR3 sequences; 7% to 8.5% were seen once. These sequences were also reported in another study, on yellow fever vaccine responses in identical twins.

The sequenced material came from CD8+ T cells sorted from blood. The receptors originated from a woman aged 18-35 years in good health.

The CDR3 sequence: CASSSHRRPAEAFF. In nucleotides, the CDR3 is TGTGCCAGCAGCTCCCACCGGCGGCCCGCTGAAGCTTTCTTT. This sequence joins TRBV11-2 and TRBJ1-1; D gene ambiguous. The CDR3 has 14 amino acids. CDR1 is SGHAT, CDR2 FQNNGV, per germline. V was trimmed by 4 bases and J by 6 bases, leaving 15 bases between them.

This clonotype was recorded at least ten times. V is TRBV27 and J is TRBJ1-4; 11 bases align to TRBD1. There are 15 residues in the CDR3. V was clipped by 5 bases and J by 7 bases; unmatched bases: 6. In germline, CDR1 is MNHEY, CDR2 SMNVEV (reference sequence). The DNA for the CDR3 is TGTGCCAGCAGTCAAAGGACAGGGGGCTTTGAAAAACTGTTTTTT. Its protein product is CASSQRTGGFEKLFF.

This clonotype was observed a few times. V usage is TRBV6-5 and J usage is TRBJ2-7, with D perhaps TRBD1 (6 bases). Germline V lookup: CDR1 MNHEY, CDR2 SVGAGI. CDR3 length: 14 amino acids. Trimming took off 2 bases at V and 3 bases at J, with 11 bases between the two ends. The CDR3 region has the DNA TGTGCCAGCAGTTACGCAGGGGAGATCTACGAGCAGTACTTC. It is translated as CASSYAGEIYEQYF.

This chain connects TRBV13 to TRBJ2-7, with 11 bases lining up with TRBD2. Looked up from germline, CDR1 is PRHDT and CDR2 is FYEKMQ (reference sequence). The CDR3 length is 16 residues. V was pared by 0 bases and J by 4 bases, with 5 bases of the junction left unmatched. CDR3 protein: CASSLGTSGETYEQYV. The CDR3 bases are TGTGCCAGCAGCTTAGGGACTAGCGGGGAGACATACGAGCAGTACGTC.

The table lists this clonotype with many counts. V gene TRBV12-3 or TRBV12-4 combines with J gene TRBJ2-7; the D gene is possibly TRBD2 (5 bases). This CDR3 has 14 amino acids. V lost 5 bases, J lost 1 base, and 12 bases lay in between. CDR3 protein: CASSTDGLSYEQYF. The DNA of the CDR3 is TGTGCCAGCAGTACGGACGGACTTTCCTACGAGCAGTACTTC.

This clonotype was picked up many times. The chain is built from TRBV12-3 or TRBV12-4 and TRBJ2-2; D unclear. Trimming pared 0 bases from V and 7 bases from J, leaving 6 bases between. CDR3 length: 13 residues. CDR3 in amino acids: CASSLASSGELFF. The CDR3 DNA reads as TGTGCCAGCAGTTTAGCCTCTAGCGGGGAGCTGTTTTTT.

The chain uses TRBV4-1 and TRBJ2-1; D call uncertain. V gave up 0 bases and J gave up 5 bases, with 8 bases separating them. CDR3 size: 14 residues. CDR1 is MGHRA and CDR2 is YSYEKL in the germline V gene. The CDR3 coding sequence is TGCGCCAGCAGCCAAGATCCCCAGGACAATGAGCAGTTCTTC. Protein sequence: CASSQDPQDNEQFF.

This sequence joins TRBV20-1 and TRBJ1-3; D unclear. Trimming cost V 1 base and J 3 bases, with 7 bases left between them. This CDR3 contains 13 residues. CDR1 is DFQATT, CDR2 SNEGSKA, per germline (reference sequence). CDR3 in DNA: TGCAGTGCTAGAGCGAATCTTGGAAACACCATATATTTT. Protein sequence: CSARANLGNTIYF.

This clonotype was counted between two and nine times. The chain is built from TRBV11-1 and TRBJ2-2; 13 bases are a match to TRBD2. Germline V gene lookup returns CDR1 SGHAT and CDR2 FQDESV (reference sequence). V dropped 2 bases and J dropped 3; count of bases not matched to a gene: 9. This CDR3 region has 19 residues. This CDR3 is CASSLPMRGLAGYTGELFF. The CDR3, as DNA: TGTGCCAGCAGCTTACCGATGAGGGGACTAGCGGGATACACCGGGGAGCTGTTTTTT.

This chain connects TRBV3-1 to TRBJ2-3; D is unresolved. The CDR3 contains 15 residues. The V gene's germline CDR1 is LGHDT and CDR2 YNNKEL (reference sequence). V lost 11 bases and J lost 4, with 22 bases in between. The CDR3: CASTQVGPNPDTQYF. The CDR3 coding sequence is TGTGCCTCCACCCAAGTCGGGCCCAATCCAGATACGCAGTATTTT.

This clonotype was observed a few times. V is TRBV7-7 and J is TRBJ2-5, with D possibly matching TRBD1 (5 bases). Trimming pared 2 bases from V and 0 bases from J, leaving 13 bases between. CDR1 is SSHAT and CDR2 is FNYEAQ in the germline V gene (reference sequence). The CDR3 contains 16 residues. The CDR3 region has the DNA TGTGCCAGCAGCTTAAATCTGGGGCCCAACCAAGAGACCCAGTACTTC. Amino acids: CASSLNLGPNQETQYF.

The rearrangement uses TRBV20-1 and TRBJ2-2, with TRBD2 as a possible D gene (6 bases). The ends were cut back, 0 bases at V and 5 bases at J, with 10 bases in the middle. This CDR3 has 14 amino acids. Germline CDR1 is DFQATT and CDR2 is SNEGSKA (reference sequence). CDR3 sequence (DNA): TGCAGTGCTAGAGATCGGCGGGGAACCGGGGAGCTGTTTTTT. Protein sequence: CSARDRRGTGELFF.

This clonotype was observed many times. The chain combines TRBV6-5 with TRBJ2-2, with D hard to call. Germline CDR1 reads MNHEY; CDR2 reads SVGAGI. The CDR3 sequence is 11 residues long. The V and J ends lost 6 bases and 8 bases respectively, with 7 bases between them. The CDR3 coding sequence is TGTGCCAGCAGCTACAGAGGGGAGCTGTTTTTT. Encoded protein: CASSYRGELFF.

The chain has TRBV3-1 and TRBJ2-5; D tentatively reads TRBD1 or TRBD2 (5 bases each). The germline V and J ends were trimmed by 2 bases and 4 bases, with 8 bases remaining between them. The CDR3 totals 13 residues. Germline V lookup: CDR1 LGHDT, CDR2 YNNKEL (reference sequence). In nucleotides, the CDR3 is TGTGCCAGCAGCCAAACTGGGGGAGAGACCCAGTACTTC. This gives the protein CASSQTGGETQYF.

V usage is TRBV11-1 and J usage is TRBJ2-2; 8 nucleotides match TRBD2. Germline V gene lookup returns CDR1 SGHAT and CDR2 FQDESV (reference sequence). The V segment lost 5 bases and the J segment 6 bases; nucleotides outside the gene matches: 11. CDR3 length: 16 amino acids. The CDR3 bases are TGTGCCAGCAGCCCCCGGGAGGGGGATCTATCCGGGGAGCTGTTTTTT. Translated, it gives CASSPREGDLSGELFF. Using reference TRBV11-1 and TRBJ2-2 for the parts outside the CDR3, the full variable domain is EAEVAQSPRYKITEKSQAVAFWCDPISGHATLYWYRQILGQGPELLVQFQDESVVDDSQLPKDRFSAERLKGVDSTLKIQPAELGDSAMYLCASSPREGDLSGELFFGEGSRLTVL.

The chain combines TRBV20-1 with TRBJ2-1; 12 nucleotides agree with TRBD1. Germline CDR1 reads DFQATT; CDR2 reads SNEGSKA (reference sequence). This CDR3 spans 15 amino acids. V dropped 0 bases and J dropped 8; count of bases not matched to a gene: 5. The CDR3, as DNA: TGCAGTGCTAGAGAGGGGACAGGGGGCAGTTATGAGCAGTTCTTC. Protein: CSAREGTGGSYEQFF.

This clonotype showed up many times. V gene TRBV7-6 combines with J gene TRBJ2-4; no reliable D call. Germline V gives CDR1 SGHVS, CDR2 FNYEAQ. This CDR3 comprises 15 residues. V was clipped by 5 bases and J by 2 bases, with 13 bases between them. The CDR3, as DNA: TGTGCCAGCAGCCCCGGCGGAACAACCAAAAACATTCAGTACTTC. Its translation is CASSPGGTTKNIQYF.

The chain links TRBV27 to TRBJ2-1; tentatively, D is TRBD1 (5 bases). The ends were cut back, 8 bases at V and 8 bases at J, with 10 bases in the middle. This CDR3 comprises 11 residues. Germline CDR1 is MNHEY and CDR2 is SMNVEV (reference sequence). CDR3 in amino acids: CASAKGDEQFF. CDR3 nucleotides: TGTGCCAGCGCCAAAGGGGATGAGCAGTTCTTC.

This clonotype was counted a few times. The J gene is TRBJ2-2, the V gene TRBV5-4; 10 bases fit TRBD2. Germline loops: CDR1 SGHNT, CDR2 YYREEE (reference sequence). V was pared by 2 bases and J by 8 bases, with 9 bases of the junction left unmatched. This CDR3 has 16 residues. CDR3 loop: CASSLLAGTHRGELFF. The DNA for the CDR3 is TGTGCCAGCAGCTTACTAGCGGGGACCCACCGGGGGGAGCTGTTTTTT.

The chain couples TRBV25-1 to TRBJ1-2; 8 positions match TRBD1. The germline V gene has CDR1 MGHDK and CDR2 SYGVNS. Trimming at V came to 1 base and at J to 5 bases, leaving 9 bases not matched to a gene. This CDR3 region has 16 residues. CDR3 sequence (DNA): TGTGCCAGCAGTGAATGGTCGGGCCAGGGGGCTTATGGCTACACCTTC. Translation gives CASSEWSGQGAYGYTF.

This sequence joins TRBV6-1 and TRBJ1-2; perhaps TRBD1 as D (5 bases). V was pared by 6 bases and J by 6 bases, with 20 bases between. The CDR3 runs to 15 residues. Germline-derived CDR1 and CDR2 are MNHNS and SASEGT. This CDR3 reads CASSRRGGASDGYTF. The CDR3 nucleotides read TGTGCCAGCAGCCGCCGGGGAGGGGCATCGGATGGCTACACCTTC.

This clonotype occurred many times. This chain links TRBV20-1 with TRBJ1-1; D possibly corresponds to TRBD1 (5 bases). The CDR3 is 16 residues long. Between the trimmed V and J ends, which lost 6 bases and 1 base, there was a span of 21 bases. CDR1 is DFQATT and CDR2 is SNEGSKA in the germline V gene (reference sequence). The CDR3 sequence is CSAVGWDFRGNTEAFF. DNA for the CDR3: TGCAGTGCGGTAGGGTGGGACTTCCGGGGGAACACTGAAGCTTTCTTT.

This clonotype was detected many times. The CDR3 DNA follows: TGCGCCAGCAGCCAAGACGACCTGGGGACCGGGGAGCTGTTTTTT. This sequence encodes CASSQDDLGTGELFF. The chain employs TRBV4-1 and TRBJ2-2; D unresolved. CDR3 length: 15 residues. Deletions cut 0 bases from V and 5 bases from J, with 10 bases between. Germline V gives CDR1 MGHRA, CDR2 YSYEKL.

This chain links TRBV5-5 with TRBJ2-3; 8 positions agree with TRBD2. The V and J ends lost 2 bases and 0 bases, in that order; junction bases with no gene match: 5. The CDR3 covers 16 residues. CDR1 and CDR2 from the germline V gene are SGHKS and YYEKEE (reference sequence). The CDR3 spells CASSLLAETSTDTQYF. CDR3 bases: TGTGCCAGCAGCTTACTAGCGGAAACTAGCACAGATACGCAGTATTTT.

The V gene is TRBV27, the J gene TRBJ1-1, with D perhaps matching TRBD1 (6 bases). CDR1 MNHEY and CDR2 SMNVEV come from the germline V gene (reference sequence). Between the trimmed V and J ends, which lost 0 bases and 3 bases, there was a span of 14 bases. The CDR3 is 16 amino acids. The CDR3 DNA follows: TGTGCCAGCAGTTTATCGTGGGGGGCTGGAGACACTGAAGCTTTCTTT. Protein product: CASSLSWGAGDTEAFF.

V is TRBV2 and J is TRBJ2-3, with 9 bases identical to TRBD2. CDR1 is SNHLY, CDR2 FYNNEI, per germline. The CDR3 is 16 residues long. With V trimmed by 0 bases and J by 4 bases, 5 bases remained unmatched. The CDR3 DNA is TGTGCCAGCAGTGAAGCTCCGGCGGGAGGGCCAGATACGCAGTATTTT. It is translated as CASSEAPAGGPDTQYF. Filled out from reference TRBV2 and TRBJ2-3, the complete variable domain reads EPEVTQTPSHQVTQMGQEVILRCVPISNHLYFYWYRQILGQKVEFLVSFYNNEISEKSEIFDDQFSVERPDGSNFTLKIRSTKLEDSAMYFCASSEAPAGGPDTQYFGPGTRLTVL.

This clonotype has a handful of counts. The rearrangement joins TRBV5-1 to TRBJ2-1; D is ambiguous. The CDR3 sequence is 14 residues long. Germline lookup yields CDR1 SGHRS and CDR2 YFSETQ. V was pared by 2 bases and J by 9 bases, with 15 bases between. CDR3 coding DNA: TGCGCCAGCAGCTTCTCGGGCTTGGGTCGTGAGCAGTTCTTC. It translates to CASSFSGLGREQFF.

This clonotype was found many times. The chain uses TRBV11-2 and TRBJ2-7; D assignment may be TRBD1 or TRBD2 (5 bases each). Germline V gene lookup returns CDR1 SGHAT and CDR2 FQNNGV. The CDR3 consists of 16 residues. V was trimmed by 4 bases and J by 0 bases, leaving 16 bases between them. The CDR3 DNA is TGTGCCAGCAGCTCAAACGGGGCTCAATCCTCCTACGAGCAGTACTTC. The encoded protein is CASSSNGAQSSYEQYF.

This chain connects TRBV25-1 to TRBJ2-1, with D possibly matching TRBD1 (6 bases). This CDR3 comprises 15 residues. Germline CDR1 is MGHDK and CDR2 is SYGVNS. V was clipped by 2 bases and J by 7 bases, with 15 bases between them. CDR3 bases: TGTGCCAGCAGTGAAGGGTCCGGGACACTGAATGAGCAGTTCTTC. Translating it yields CASSEGSGTLNEQFF.

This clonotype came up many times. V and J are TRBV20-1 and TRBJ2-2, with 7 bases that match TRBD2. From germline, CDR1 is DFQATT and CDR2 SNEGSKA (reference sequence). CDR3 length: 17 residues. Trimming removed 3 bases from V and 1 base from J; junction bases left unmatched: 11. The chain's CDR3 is CSARGMGGAENTGELFF. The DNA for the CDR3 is TGCAGTGCTAGGGGGATGGGAGGGGCCGAGAACACCGGGGAGCTGTTTTTT.

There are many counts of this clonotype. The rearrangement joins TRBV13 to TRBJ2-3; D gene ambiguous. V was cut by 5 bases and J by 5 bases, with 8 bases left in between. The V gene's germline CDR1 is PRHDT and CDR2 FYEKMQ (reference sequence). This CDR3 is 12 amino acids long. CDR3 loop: CASSQALDTQYF. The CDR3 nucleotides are TGTGCCAGCAGCCAAGCCTTAGATACGCAGTATTTT.

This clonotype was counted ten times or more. The CDR3 spells CASSLGQGTSYNSPLHF. In DNA form, the CDR3 reads TGTGCCAGCAGCTTAGGGCAGGGGACATCCTATAATTCACCCCTCCACTTT. The rearrangement joins TRBV7-6 to TRBJ1-6; D possibly corresponds to TRBD1 (6 bases). CDR3 size: 17 residues. In germline, CDR1 is SGHVS, CDR2 FNYEAQ. The ends were cut back, 1 base at V and 1 base at J, with 11 bases in the middle.